One T cell receptor beta chain is described in this entry. Its target antigen remains unknown. There are no base qualities to consult, and no much larger clone falls within one base. The entry originates in a study of OX40 agonist ivuxolimab in advanced cancers. About the study as a whole: Ivuxolimab was an agonistic, fully human IgG2 monoclonal antibody directed against OX40 (CD134), a costimulatory receptor. Intravenous ivuxolimab was administered to patients every 2 weeks at six dose levels: 0.01, 0.1, 0.3, 1.5, 3 and 10 mg/kg. Among the roughly 52 dose-escalation patients, some 20 had hepatocellular carcinoma, roughly 15 melanoma, 9 renal cell carcinoma and 9 head and neck cancer. A male proportion of nearly 85% and a mean age of 60 years, ranging from 23 to 79, were recorded for the dose-escalation cohort. Patients were allowed to have had prior anti-PD-1, anti-PD-L1 or anti-CTLA-4 therapy, and roughly two fifths of the dose-escalation patients had been treated with checkpoint inhibitors. Partial responses occurred in three dose-escalation patients: two with cutaneous melanoma and one with hepatocellular carcinoma. The purpose of peripheral TCRbeta sequencing was to test whether ivuxolimab changed TCR sequence diversity and led to clonal T-cell expansion. The paper reports the monotherapy dose-escalation portion (N = 52 patients) of the phase I ivuxolimab trial.

The trial excluded patients who had a history of autoimmune disease or were on systemic immunosuppression. Peripheral blood for TCR sequencing was collected from all dose cohorts at baseline, on cycle 4 day 1, and on cycle 7 day 1. The samples were drawn from a first-in-human, open-label, multicenter phase I dose-escalation trial of ivuxolimab. Adults with locally advanced or metastatic head and neck squamous cell, hepatocellular, melanoma or renal cell carcinoma were enrolled in the trial. Before TCR sequencing, CD4+ T cells and CD8+ T cells from peripheral blood were sorted into separate populations. Here V drops 4 bases and J drops 3 bases, and the junction holds 5 bases not matched to any gene. Counted from cysteine to phenylalanine, this CDR3 has 16 amino acids. The DNA shown is the 48-base CDR3, in frame from base 1. Reading the germline V gene gives CDR1 SNHLY and CDR2 FYNNEI. Genomic DNA was isolated from the sorted cells so that the TCRbeta CDR3 region could be sequenced. The immunoSEQ Assay was used for sequencing of TCRbeta CDR3 regions. Sourced from immuneACCESS, this table was stored by TCRdb with only in-frame sequences that have V and J called. A share of the clones is absent; for the studies checked, an unresolved V gene accounts for under half, and the remainder has no known explanation. Across this sample there are 60,000 to 65,000 clones, with approximately 80% seen only once. Clones ranked in the top ten supply 0.7% of the sample.

What the work shows at the level of the full study, not this receptor alone: After ivuxolimab, more expanded clones were found on average in CD8+ T cells than in CD4+ T cells. In partial responders in the 0.1-3.0 mg/kg groups, normalized peripheral clonal expansion was found to be among the lowest, especially among CD8+ T cells. Low levels of normalized T-cell clonal expansion were also seen in some patients who did not respond. Clonal expansion of both CD4+ and CD8+ blood T cells was observed from baseline to week 6 at doses 0.1 to 3.0 mg/kg. The antigen specificity of the clonally expanded peripheral T cells was not determined.

This sequence uses TRBV2 and TRBJ2-3; the junction holds 12 bases that match TRBD2. The input for sequencing was CD4+ or CD8+ T cells sorted from blood, taken in a trial of the OX40 agonist ivuxolimab. This receptor was identified in an adult with an advanced solid tumor such as melanoma, head and neck, liver or kidney cancer. The CDR3 here reads CASSAGLAGRTDTQYF. The nucleotides are TGTGCCAGCAGTGCTGGACTAGCGGGAAGGACAGATACGCAGTATTTT. Beyond the CDR3, the reference TRBV2 and TRBJ2-3 genes provide the residues; the full variable domain reads: EPEVTQTPSHQVTQMGQEVILRCVPISNHLYFYWYRQILGQKVEFLVSFYNNEISEKSEIFDDQFSVERPDGSNFTLKIRSTKLEDSAMYFCASSAGLAGRTDTQYFGPGTRLTVL.